The 23 T cell receptor beta chains reported below all come from one sample, sequenced in a study of blood T cell repertoires in COVID-19. TCRdb's table, derived via immunoSEQ multiplex PCR, lists solely in-frame clones and lacks some. The profile covers 150,000 or so clones, with 80% appearing a single time and less than 6% taken by the ten largest. Sequencing was done on a sample of PBMCs or T cells enriched from blood (not recorded which). The origin of the receptors is a man aged 35-49 years who had recovered from COVID-19.

This chain uses TRBV18 with TRBJ2-7; TRBD1 agrees at 10 bases. J gave up 2 bases and V 5 bases, and 3 bases lay outside the gene matches. The CDR3 covers 14 residues. Germline V CDR1 and CDR2: KGHSH, LQKENI. The CDR3 region is CASSNGQGAYEQYF. CDR3 in DNA: TGTGCCAGCTCAAACGGACAGGGGGCCTACGAGCAGTACTTC.

The V call is TRBV19, the J call TRBJ1-1; the D gene is possibly TRBD1 (6 bases). Germline CDR1 LNHDA, CDR2 SQIVND (reference sequence). The CDR3 consists of 13 residues. With 4 bases removed from V and 3 bases from J, the gap between germline ends came to 9 bases. The DNA for the CDR3 is TGTGCCAGTAGTAAGGGACAATACACTGAAGCTTTCTTT. This sequence encodes CASSKGQYTEAFF.

This clone was observed once. V gene TRBV27 combines with J gene TRBJ1-1; TRBD1 matches at 7 bases. V shed 0 bases and J 3 bases; nucleotides not matched to a gene: 4. There are 15 residues in the CDR3. Germline CDR1 and CDR2: MNHEY and SMNVEV (reference sequence). CDR3 in DNA: TGTGCCAGCAGTTTATCGTCACAGGGGTACACTGAAGCTTTCTTT. As protein: CASSLSSQGYTEAFF.

This clone was observed a few times. The rearrangement links TRBV9 to TRBJ1-4; no clear D gene. This CDR3 has 15 amino acids. Germline CDR1 and CDR2: SGDLS and YYNGEE. V was shortened by 0 bases and J by 8 bases, with 14 bases between the two germline ends. In nucleotides, the CDR3 is TGTGCCAGCAGCGTAGATAACTCCCCTACCGAAAAACTGTTTTTT. The encoded protein is CASSVDNSPTEKLFF. The entire variable domain, with the rest obtained from reference TRBV9 and TRBJ1-4, is as follows: DSGVTQTPKHLITATGQRVTLRCSPRSGDLSVYWYQQSLDQGLQFLIQYYNGEERAKGNILERFSAQQFPDLHSELNLSSLELGDSALYFCASSVDNSPTEKLFFGSGTQLSVL.

The chain links TRBV7-8 to TRBJ2-6, with 8 bases aligning to TRBD1. This CDR3 comprises 19 residues. Germline-derived CDR1 and CDR2 are SGHVS and FQNEAQ. Germline trimming cut 5 bases from V and 4 bases from J; bases unmatched to any gene: 16. The CDR3 DNA follows: TGTGCCAGCAGCGTGGGACGGACAGGGAATAACGTAGGGGCCAACGTCCTGACTTTC. The encoded protein is CASSVGRTGNNVGANVLTF.

The rearrangement links TRBV13 to TRBJ2-2; the D gene is possibly TRBD2 (5 bases). The V and J ends lost 0 bases and 6 bases respectively, with 5 bases between them. This CDR3 spans 13 amino acids. Germline assignment: CDR1 PRHDT and CDR2 FYEKMQ (reference sequence). DNA for the CDR3: TGTGCCAGCAGCTTAGGGGGAGCCGGGGAGCTGTTTTTT. This sequence encodes CASSLGGAGELFF. Full variable domain (remainder filled in from reference TRBV13 and TRBJ2-2): AAGVIQSPRHLIKEKRETATLKCYPIPRHDTVYWYQQGPGQDPQFLISFYEKMQSDKGSIPDRFSAQQFSDYHSELNMSSLELGDSALYFCASSLGGAGELFFGEGSRLTVL.

The gene calls are TRBV30 and TRBJ1-1; perhaps TRBD1 as D (5 bases). The CDR3 length is 11 residues. From germline, CDR1 is GTSNPN and CDR2 SVGIG (reference sequence). V was cut by 4 bases and J by 5 bases, with 8 bases left in between. The CDR3 protein is CAWNRGTEAFF. In DNA, the CDR3 is TGTGCCTGGAATCGGGGGACTGAAGCTTTCTTT.

The gene calls are TRBV4-1 and TRBJ2-3, with TRBD2 as a possible D gene (6 bases). Trimming cost V 6 bases and J 1 base, with 14 bases left between them. The CDR3 is 15 amino acids. Germline CDR1 and CDR2: MGHRA and YSYEKL. The chain's CDR3 is CASSTGTGGTDTQYF. CDR3 coding DNA: TGCGCCAGCAGTACCGGGACGGGGGGCACAGATACGCAGTATTTT.

The rearrangement joins TRBV6-2 or TRBV6-3 to TRBJ2-3; 7 bases are a match to TRBD2. Germline V gene sequence: CDR1 MNHEY, CDR2 SVGEGT. The CDR3 is 14 amino acids. V trimming: 8 bases; J trimming: 1 base; junction bases outside the gene matches: 6. The CDR3 DNA reads as TGTGCCAGCCGCCGGGGGGTGGGCACAGATACGCAGTATTTT. Protein sequence: CASRRGVGTDTQYF.

CDR3 sequence reads: CASSSDGASYNEQFF. CDR3 nucleotides: TGTGCCAGCAGCTCCGACGGAGCCTCCTACAATGAGCAGTTCTTC. The chain couples TRBV13 to TRBJ2-1; no clear D. The CDR3 has 15 residues. CDR1 and CDR2 (germline): PRHDT, FYEKMQ (reference sequence). The V end was cut by 4 bases, the J end by 0 bases, with 10 bases between.

This clone was found a few times. This chain connects TRBV21-1 to TRBJ2-3; the DNA was not compared with TRBD2, the D call given in the table. TRBV21-1 is designated a pseudogene. This CDR3 is 13 amino acids long. CDR3 sequence: CASSSADQDTQYF. The CDR3 DNA sequence: TGTGCCAGCAGCAGCGCCGATCAAGATACGCAGTATTTT.

The table lists this clone with a count of one. The J gene is TRBJ1-2, the V gene TRBV5-6; D gene uncertain. Germline V gene lookup returns CDR1 SGHDT and CDR2 YYEEEE. This CDR3 is 12 amino acids long. V shed 0 bases and J shed 5 bases, with 5 bases lying between them. CDR3 in amino acids: CASSLAPYGYTF. CDR3 sequence (DNA): TGTGCCAGCAGCTTGGCCCCATATGGCTACACCTTC.

This clone was observed a handful of times. The chain links TRBV7-6 to TRBJ2-3, with 12 positions matching TRBD2. Germline V gene sequence: CDR1 SGHVS, CDR2 FNYEAQ. The CDR3 has 15 residues. J was trimmed by 4 bases and V by 4 bases; bases with no gene match: 3. CDR3 nucleotide sequence: TGTGCCAGCAGCTCTCGGACTAGCGGGGCAGATACGCAGTATTTT. Protein: CASSSRTSGADTQYF. The full variable domain, in which reference TRBV7-6 and TRBJ2-3 provide the parts outside the CDR3, is GAGVSQSPRYKVTKRGQDVALRCDPISGHVSLYWYRQALGQGPEFLTYFNYEAQQDKSGLPNDRFSAERPEGSISTLTIQRTEQRDSAMYRCASSSRTSGADTQYFGPGTRLTVL.

J is TRBJ2-2 and V is TRBV11-3; no clear D. The CDR3 covers 13 residues. V was trimmed by 5 bases and J by 1 base, leaving 5 bases between them. Germline V gene lookup returns CDR1 SGHNT and CDR2 YENEEA. This CDR3 reads CASSPQNTGELFF. Here the CDR3 DNA reads TGTGCCAGCAGCCCCCAGAACACCGGGGAGCTGTTTTTT.

The V gene is TRBV5-1, the J gene TRBJ1-1; 10 bases line up with TRBD1. This CDR3 is built from 14 residues. Germline CDR1 SGHRS, CDR2 YFSETQ. Germline trimming cut 4 bases from V and 6 bases from J; bases unmatched to any gene: 6. The CDR3 sequence: CASSGGTGAPEAFF. The CDR3 DNA follows: TGCGCCAGCAGCGGGGGGACAGGGGCCCCTGAAGCTTTCTTT. The entire variable domain, with the rest obtained from reference TRBV5-1 and TRBJ1-1, is as follows: KAGVTQTPRYLIKTRGQQVTLSCSPISGHRSVSWYQQTPGQGLQFLFEYFSETQRNKGNFPGRFSGRQFSNSRSEMNVSTLELGDSALYLCASSGGTGAPEAFFGQGTRLTVV.

The rearrangement links TRBV30 to TRBJ1-5, with TRBD1 identical over 11 bases. This CDR3 is 14 amino acids long. Germline-derived CDR1 and CDR2 are GTSNPN and SVGIG (reference sequence). Trimming cost V 3 bases and J 7 bases; bases outside gene matches: 5. CDR3 sequence reads: CAWSDGQGAQPQHF. The CDR3 region has the DNA TGTGCCTGGAGCGACGGACAGGGGGCCCAGCCCCAGCATTTT.

V usage is TRBV14 and J usage is TRBJ2-1; the match to TRBD2 covers 10 bases. Germline V gene data show CDR1 as SGHDN and CDR2 as FVKESK. The CDR3 extends over 16 amino acids. The V gene end was trimmed by 2 bases and the J gene end by 9 bases; junction bases not matched to a gene: 10. The CDR3 DNA sequence: TGTGCCAGCAGCCAATATCAGCGGGGGGGCCTGGGTGAGCAGTTCTTC. This encodes CASSQYQRGGLGEQFF.

The rearrangement joins TRBV9 to TRBJ2-1, with D perhaps matching TRBD1 (6 bases). This CDR3 has 13 residues. Germline lookup yields CDR1 SGDLS and CDR2 YYNGEE. V lost 5 bases, J lost 3 bases, and 9 bases lay in between. CDR3 DNA: TGTGCCAGCAGATCAGGGGACTACAATGAGCAGTTCTTC. Translation: CASRSGDYNEQFF.

This chain connects TRBV13 to TRBJ1-4; D unresolved. V shed 0 bases and J shed 13 bases, with 9 bases lying between them. Germline loops: CDR1 PRHDT, CDR2 FYEKMQ (reference sequence). The CDR3 is 12 amino acids. This CDR3 is CASSLGRGGLFF. The CDR3 bases are TGTGCCAGCAGCTTAGGCCGGGGAGGACTGTTTTTT.

The V and J genes are TRBV10-2 and TRBJ1-6; possibly TRBD1 for D (6 bases). The germline CDR1 and CDR2 sequences are WSHSY and SAAADI. Trimming took off 10 bases at V and 8 bases at J, with 15 bases between the two ends. The CDR3 is made up of 13 amino acids. CDR3 nucleotide sequence: TGCGCCACTATGGGACACCTCGATTCACCCCTCCACTTT. It specifies CATMGHLDSPLHF.

The chain carries TRBV19 and TRBJ1-2, with D tentatively TRBD1 (6 bases). CDR1 LNHDA and CDR2 SQIVND come from the germline V gene (reference sequence). CDR3 length: 15 residues. The ends were cut back, 6 bases at V and 2 bases at J, with 16 bases in the middle. CDR3 sequence (DNA): TGTGCCAGTAGCACCCCGGGGGGGGCCAACTATGGCTACACCTTC. Translating it yields CASSTPGGANYGYTF.

This clone showed up just a few times. The rearrangement links TRBV5-1 to TRBJ1-1, with D possibly TRBD1 on 5 matching bases. There are 15 residues in the CDR3. Trimming cost V 4 bases and J 0 bases, with 13 bases left between them. Germline V lookup: CDR1 SGHRS, CDR2 YFSETQ. In nucleotides, the CDR3 is TGCGCCAGCAGCCCGGGGGACCAGCTGAACACTGAAGCTTTCTTT. Its translation: CASSPGDQLNTEAFF.

This rearrangement joins TRBV6-5 to TRBJ1-6; 7 positions match TRBD1. Germline CDR1 and CDR2: MNHEY and SVGAGI. J lost 7 bases, V lost 4 bases, and 4 bases had no gene match. This CDR3 is built from 14 residues. CDR3 in amino acids: CASSWDRSNSPLHF. The CDR3 region has the DNA TGTGCCAGCAGTTGGGACAGATCCAATTCACCCCTCCACTTT.